This entry lists 20 T cell receptor beta chains sequenced from one sample in a study of blood T cell repertoires in COVID-19. Data came from immunoSEQ multiplex PCR; TCRdb stores just in-frame clones and leaves some out. Among about 64,000 clones listed, roughly 70% were seen once. What was sequenced was PBMCs or T cells enriched from blood (not recorded which). Every receptor here comes from a woman aged 55-69 years who had been exposed to COVID-19.

The genes are TRBV7-3 and TRBJ2-1, with TRBD1 as a possible D gene (6 bases). The CDR3 covers 15 residues. Per germline, CDR1 SGHTA and CDR2 FQGTGA. V was trimmed by 3 bases and J by 7 bases, leaving 16 bases between them. This chain's CDR3 is CASSFPTGKRNEQFF. CDR3 DNA sequence: TGTGCCAGCAGCTTCCCAACAGGGAAGAGGAATGAGCAGTTCTTC. Full variable domain (remainder filled in from reference TRBV7-3 and TRBJ2-1): GAGVSQTPSNKVTEKGKYVELRCDPISGHTALYWYRQSLGQGPEFLIYFQGTGAADDSGLPNDRFFAVRPEGSVSTLKIQRTERGDSAVYLCASSFPTGKRNEQFFGPGTRLTVL.

This chain connects TRBV2 to TRBJ1-2, with D unresolved. V was pared by 4 bases and J by 3 bases, with 9 bases between. Germline CDR1 and CDR2: SNHLY and FYNNEI. The CDR3 is 13 residues long. The CDR3 loop is CASSGSDYYGYTF. CDR3 nucleotides: TGTGCCAGCAGTGGCTCAGACTACTATGGCTACACCTTC.

This clone was recorded at least ten times. V is TRBV10-1 and J is TRBJ2-1, with 7 bases fitting TRBD2. Germline V gives CDR1 WNHNN, CDR2 SYGVQD (reference sequence). J gave up 4 bases and V 1 base, and 4 bases lay outside the gene matches. This CDR3 comprises 15 residues. CDR3 in amino acids: CASSEFSSGYNEQFF. The DNA of the CDR3 is TGCGCCAGCAGTGAGTTCTCTAGCGGATACAATGAGCAGTTCTTC.

This rearrangement joins TRBV7-8 to TRBJ1-3; D is uncertain. CDR1 is SGHVS, CDR2 FQNEAQ, per germline. The CDR3 contains 15 residues. V gave up 2 bases and J gave up 0 bases, with 8 bases separating them. The CDR3 reads CASSLSQDSGNTIYF. DNA for the CDR3: TGTGCCAGCAGCTTAAGCCAGGACTCTGGAAACACCATATATTTT.

This rearrangement joins TRBV7-2 to TRBJ1-2; D is possibly TRBD1 (5 bases). This CDR3 has 13 residues. Deletions cut 2 bases from V and 8 bases from J, with 12 bases between. Germline V lookup: CDR1 SGHTA, CDR2 FQGNSA. The CDR3 DNA reads TGTGCCAGCAGCTTATTAGGGGTAGGCGGCTACACCTTC. Translating gives CASSLLGVGGYTF.

This sequence joins TRBV4-3 and TRBJ1-2; D is possibly TRBD1 (5 bases). Germline V gives CDR1 LGHNA, CDR2 YSLEER. Deletions cut 0 bases from V and 4 bases from J, with 15 bases between. The CDR3 totals 16 residues. The CDR3 DNA follows: TGCGCCAGCAGCCAAGATAGGGCGGGGGGATCCTATGGCTACACCTTC. This gives the protein CASSQDRAGGSYGYTF.

The chain joins TRBV29-1 to TRBJ1-1, with 7 bases fitting TRBD1. The CDR3 has 13 residues. The V gene's germline CDR1 is SQVTM and CDR2 ANQGSEA. After removal of 6 bases from V and 6 bases from J, the junction contained 10 bases not matched to a gene. The DNA of the CDR3 is TGCAGCGTGACAGGGTCATGGTTCGCTGAAGCTTTCTTT. Its protein is CSVTGSWFAEAFF.

This clone was seen more than once but under ten times. V usage is TRBV18 and J usage is TRBJ2-7; 8 positions agree with TRBD1. This CDR3 region has 14 residues. Germline lookup yields CDR1 KGHSH and CDR2 LQKENI. With V trimmed by 3 bases and J by 2 bases, 3 bases remained unmatched. The CDR3 nucleotides read TGTGCCAGCTCACCCGGGACAGGTGCCTACGAGCAGTACTTC. Protein sequence: CASSPGTGAYEQYF.

CDR3 coding DNA: TGTGCCAGCAGTCCGGACAGGGGGAGGTATGGCTACACCTTC. This sequence encodes CASSPDRGRYGYTF. The rearrangement uses TRBV6-5 and TRBJ1-2, with 10 bases that match TRBD1. The V gene end was trimmed by 5 bases and the J gene end by 5 bases; junction bases not matched to a gene: 5. CDR3 length: 14 residues. Germline V gene lookup returns CDR1 MNHEY and CDR2 SVGAGI.

The chain is built from TRBV5-1 and TRBJ1-2; D not resolved. V shed 4 bases and J shed 6 bases, with 10 bases lying between them. Germline V gives CDR1 SGHRS, CDR2 YFSETQ. This CDR3 comprises 12 residues. The CDR3 spells CASSQEGNGYTF. Written as DNA, the CDR3 is TGCGCCAGCAGCCAGGAGGGAAATGGCTACACCTTC.

The chain joins TRBV4-1 to TRBJ1-2, with 9 bases fitting TRBD1. With V trimmed by 2 bases and J by 4 bases, 2 bases remained unmatched. Looked up from germline, CDR1 is MGHRA and CDR2 is YSYEKL. The CDR3 is 14 amino acids. The CDR3 DNA sequence: TGCGCCAGCAGCCAACGGGACAGGGCCTATGGCTACACCTTC. This translates into CASSQRDRAYGYTF.

This clone turned up a few times. The V call is TRBV6-5, the J call TRBJ2-1, with 8 bases matching TRBD1. Germline CDR1 MNHEY, CDR2 SVGAGI. The CDR3 extends over 13 amino acids. Losses at the gene ends were 6 bases for V and 8 bases for J; bases not matched to a gene: 6. CDR3 bases: TGTGCCAGCAGGACAGGGGACTGGTATGAGCAGTTCTTC. Its protein product is CASRTGDWYEQFF.

This clone was counted many times. The DNA for the CDR3 is TGTGCCTTAGGACAGGCTACCGAGCAGTACTTC. Translation: CALGQATEQYF. The rearrangement links TRBV30 to TRBJ2-7; 7 bases map to TRBD1. Germline V CDR1 and CDR2: GTSNPN, SVGIG (reference sequence). J lost 6 bases, V lost 7 bases, and 6 bases had no gene match. The length of the CDR3 is 11 residues. Full variable domain (missing parts from reference TRBV30 and TRBJ2-7): SQTIHQWPATLVQPVGSPLSLECTVEGTSNPNLYWYRQAAGRGLQLLFYSVGIGQISSEVPQNLSASRPQDRQFILSSKKLLLSDSGFYLCALGQATEQYFGPGTRLTVT.

This clone came up a few times. The chain uses TRBV7-9 and TRBJ1-1, with D perhaps TRBD1 (5 bases). CDR3 length: 17 residues. Trimming removed 1 base from V and 5 bases from J, with 20 bases in between. Germline lookup yields CDR1 SEHNR and CDR2 FQNEAQ (reference sequence). As DNA, the CDR3 is TGTGCCAGCAGCTTAGTGGGTTTTGGGGCGAATCGGACTGAAGCTTTCTTT. Its protein product is CASSLVGFGANRTEAFF.

The chain joins TRBV19 to TRBJ1-5; D not resolved. CDR1 and CDR2 (germline): LNHDA, SQIVND (reference sequence). CDR3 length: 14 residues. V was clipped by 9 bases and J by 4 bases, with 16 bases between them. The CDR3 region has the DNA TGTGCCAGCCCTAAGGTGGGAGGTAATCAGCCCCAGCATTTT. It yields the protein CASPKVGGNQPQHF.

This clone has a single count. This sequence joins TRBV28 and TRBJ2-3, with 12 bases matching TRBD2. V gave up 6 bases and J gave up 3 bases; unmatched junction bases: 7. CDR3 length: 16 residues. Germline assignment: CDR1 MDHEN and CDR2 SYDVKM. The CDR3 nucleotides read TGTGCCAGCAGCACGCCAGGGACTAGCGGGACAGATACGCAGTATTTT. It codes for CASSTPGTSGTDTQYF.

CDR3 coding DNA: TGTGCCGGCGGGGGACTAGCGTACGATGAGCAGTTCTTC. This translates into CAGGGLAYDEQFF. This rearrangement joins TRBV28 to TRBJ2-1, with 10 nucleotides matching TRBD2. The CDR3 has 13 amino acids. J lost 8 bases, V lost 11 bases, and 9 bases had no gene match. Germline V gene lookup returns CDR1 MDHEN and CDR2 SYDVKM.

This clone appeared once. The chain is built from TRBV4-3 and TRBJ1-4, with D unresolved. Germline V gives CDR1 LGHNA, CDR2 YSLEER. Trimming removed 0 bases from V and 5 bases from J, with 10 bases in between. The length of the CDR3 is 15 residues. DNA of the CDR3: TGCGCCAGCAGCCAAGACCTCCTGAGAAATGAAAAACTGTTTTTT. Its translation: CASSQDLLRNEKLFF.

V is TRBV19 and J is TRBJ2-5, with 9 bases identical to TRBD2. Germline assignment: CDR1 LNHDA and CDR2 SQIVND (reference sequence). CDR3 length: 16 residues. Losses at the gene ends were 3 bases for V and 3 bases for J; bases not matched to a gene: 8. This CDR3 reads CASSILTTSGKETQYF. The CDR3 DNA follows: TGTGCCAGTAGTATCCTAACGACTAGCGGAAAAGAGACCCAGTACTTC.

This clone was counted ten times or more. The chain recombines TRBV3-1 (or the pseudogene TRBV3-2) with TRBJ2-3, with D perhaps matching TRBD1 (5 bases). Trimming took 3 bases from V and 3 from J, leaving 16 bases between them. This CDR3 is built from 16 residues. CDR1 and CDR2 (germline): LGHDT, YNNKEL (reference sequence). The CDR3 DNA sequence: TGTGCCAGCAGCCATATAAGGGGCTCCAGGACAGATACGCAGTATTTT. This encodes CASSHIRGSRTDTQYF.